One sample yielded the 3 T cell receptor beta chains listed below, sequenced in a study of T-cell memory formation after mild COVID-19. A single record per CDR3 protein comes from TCRdb applying MiXCR to the 5' RACE reads. The data hold 550,000 to 700,000 distinct CDR3 sequences, with more than 15% observed a single time. The source material was PBMCs or a T cell subset sorted from them (not recorded which). These receptors originate from an adult woman who had mild COVID-19 (a few samples of this study predate the infection). Cell type and time point are not known.

This chain links TRBV7-9 with TRBJ2-3; D uncertain. This CDR3 has 12 amino acids. The V gene's germline CDR1 is SEHNR and CDR2 FQNEAQ (reference sequence). V was trimmed by 4 bases and J by 6 bases, leaving 8 bases between them. The CDR3 sequence is CASSSPEDTQYF. CDR3 nucleotides: TGTGCCAGCAGCTCCCCGGAGGATACGCAGTATTTT.

The V call is TRBV7-3, the J call TRBJ2-1; D tentatively reads TRBD1 or TRBD2 (5 bases each). V dropped 4 bases and J dropped 4 bases, with 17 bases sitting between them. The germline gives CDR1 SGHTA, CDR2 FQGTGA. CDR3 length: 16 residues. The CDR3 DNA follows: TGTGCCAGCAGCTCCCAGGGACGGAACCCGTACAATGAGCAGTTCTTC. The encoded protein is CASSSQGRNPYNEQFF.

This clonotype came up many times. This chain joins TRBV5-1 and TRBJ2-1; 10 bases fit TRBD2. Germline CDR1 and CDR2: SGHRS and YFSETQ. Germline trimming cut 4 bases from V and 4 bases from J; bases unmatched to any gene: 14. The length of the CDR3 is 18 residues. Here the CDR3 reads CASSPRLAGPLLYNEQFF. The CDR3, as DNA: TGCGCCAGCAGCCCGAGACTAGCGGGTCCTCTATTGTACAATGAGCAGTTCTTC.